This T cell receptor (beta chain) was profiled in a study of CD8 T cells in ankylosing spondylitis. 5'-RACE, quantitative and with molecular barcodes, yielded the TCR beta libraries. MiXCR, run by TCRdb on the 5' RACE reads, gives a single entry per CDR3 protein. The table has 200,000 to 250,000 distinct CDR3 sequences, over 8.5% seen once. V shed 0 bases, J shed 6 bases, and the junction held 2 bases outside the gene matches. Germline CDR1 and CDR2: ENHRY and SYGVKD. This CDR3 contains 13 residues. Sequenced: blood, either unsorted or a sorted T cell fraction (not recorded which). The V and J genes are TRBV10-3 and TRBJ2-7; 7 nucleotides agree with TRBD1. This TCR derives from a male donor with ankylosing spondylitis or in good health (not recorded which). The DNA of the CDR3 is TGTGCCATCAGTGAGTCTCGACAGGGCGAGCAGTACTTC. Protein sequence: CAISESRQGEQYF.